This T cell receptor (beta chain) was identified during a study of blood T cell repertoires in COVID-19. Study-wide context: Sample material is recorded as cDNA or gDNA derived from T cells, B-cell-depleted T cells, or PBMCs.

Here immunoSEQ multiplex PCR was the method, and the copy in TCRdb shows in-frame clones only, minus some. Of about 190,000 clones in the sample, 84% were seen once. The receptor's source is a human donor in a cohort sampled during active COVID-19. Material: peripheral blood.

The CDR3 region has the DNA TGTGCCAGTAGTATTGATCTTTTCCAAGGGGCCTATGGCTACACCTTC. It yields the protein CASSIDLFQGAYGYTF. The rearrangement joins TRBV19 to TRBJ1-2, with D perhaps TRBD1 (5 bases). CDR3 length: 16 amino acids. Trimming pared 3 bases from V and 4 bases from J, leaving 18 bases between. Germline V gives CDR1 LNHDA, CDR2 SQIVND (reference sequence). Together with reference TRBV19 and TRBJ1-2, the CDR3 gives the full variable domain: DGGITQSPKYLFRKEGQNVTLSCEQNLNHDAMYWYRQDPGQGLRLIYYSQIVNDFQKGDIAEGYSVSREKKESFPLTVTSAQKNPTAFYLCASSIDLFQGAYGYTFGSGTRLTVV.